The 26 T cell receptor beta chains in this list originate from one sample, sequenced in a study of shared clonotypes between healthy human individuals. The repertoire was sequenced with immunoSEQ multiplex PCR; TCRdb's copy has only in-frame clones and lacks some. This repertoire shows a few million clones, 90% to 96% found once; its top ten account for approximately 0.13%. Sequencing input: naive CD4+ T cells sorted from blood. Subset defined: CD45RA+ positively selected. These receptors all stem from a man younger than 30 in good health.

V and J are TRBV18 and TRBJ2-7; no definite D call. Trimming stripped 0 bases from V and 2 bases from J, with 8 bases between. CDR3 length equals 14 residues. Germline CDR1 KGHSH, CDR2 LQKENI. CDR3 amino acids: CASSPPWHPYEQYF. The CDR3 nucleotides read TGTGCCAGCTCACCACCGTGGCACCCCTACGAGCAGTACTTC.

This chain joins TRBV30 and TRBJ1-6; D remains unclear. The CDR3 loop spans 14 amino acids. Germline CDR1 reads GTSNPN; CDR2 reads SVGIG (reference sequence). V was cut by 0 bases and J by 5 bases, with 8 bases left in between. The CDR3 DNA is TGTGCCTGGAGTGTCGTCCAGGATAATTCACCCCTCCACTTT. Translation: CAWSVVQDNSPLHF.

This chain connects TRBV19 to TRBJ2-1; no firm D call. Germline V gene data show CDR1 as LNHDA and CDR2 as SQIVND (reference sequence). The V gene lost 5 bases and the J gene lost 7 bases, with 12 bases spanning the gap. This CDR3 is built from 13 residues. This chain's CDR3 is CASSPAGVNEQFF. CDR3 DNA sequence: TGTGCCAGTAGTCCAGCAGGAGTAAATGAGCAGTTCTTC.

Worth noting for this clone: This sample includes further DNA sequences coding for the same CDR3. The J gene is TRBJ2-7, the V gene TRBV7-2; D might be TRBD1 (6 bases). CDR3 size: 14 residues. Trimming cost V 1 base and J 3 bases, with 10 bases left between them. Germline CDR1 SGHTA, CDR2 FQGNSA. The CDR3 DNA reads as TGTGCCAGCAGCTTAGGCCAAGGGGGCTACGAGCAGTACTTC. It codes for CASSLGQGGYEQYF.

This clone was recorded once. The chain combines TRBV6-4 with TRBJ1-2; 9 nucleotides match TRBD1. The CDR3 is 15 amino acids. The V gene's germline CDR1 is MRHNA and CDR2 SNTAGT. Trimming cost V 2 bases and J 8 bases; bases outside gene matches: 9. CDR3 DNA sequence: TGTGCCAGCAGTGACACAGGACAGGGGAAGGGAGGCTACACCTTC. Translation: CASSDTGQGKGGYTF.

The chain is built from TRBV7-9 and TRBJ2-6; D gene unclear. Deletions cut 1 base from V and 0 bases from J, with 7 bases between. Germline assignment: CDR1 SEHNR and CDR2 FQNEAQ (reference sequence). There are 16 residues in the CDR3. CDR3 bases: TGTGCCAGCAGCTTAGGGCAGTACTCTGGGGCCAACGTCCTGACTTTC. Residues: CASSLGQYSGANVLTF. The variable domain in full, with the rest retrieved from reference TRBV7-9 and TRBJ2-6, is DTGVSQNPRHKITKRGQNVTFRCDPISEHNRLYWYRQTLGQGPEFLTYFQNEAQLEKSRLLSDRFSAERPKGSFSTLEIQRTEQGDSAMYLCASSLGQYSGANVLTFGAGSRLTVL.

The chain combines TRBV6-1 with TRBJ1-2; the D is unclear. This CDR3 has 16 residues. Germline CDR1 is MNHNS and CDR2 is SASEGT. The V end lost 2 bases, the J end lost 4 bases, and 17 bases lay between the germline ends. Here the CDR3 DNA reads TGTGCCAGCAGTGAAAGGGATACTTCTATCATCTATGGCTACACCTTC. This gives the protein CASSERDTSIIYGYTF.

The chain couples TRBV4-3 to TRBJ1-2; 7 nucleotides align to TRBD1. After removal of 1 base from V and 6 bases from J, the junction contained 5 bases not matched to a gene. The germline CDR1 and CDR2 sequences are LGHNA and YSLEER. This CDR3 has 14 residues. CDR3 loop: CASSQGPGQNGYTF. CDR3 in DNA: TGCGCCAGCAGCCAAGGGCCGGGACAGAATGGCTACACCTTC.

This clone showed up just once. The chain links TRBV10-3 to TRBJ1-5; D call uncertain. Trimming left V 6 bases short and J 4 bases short, with 13 bases between. The V gene's germline CDR1 is ENHRY and CDR2 SYGVKD. The length of the CDR3 is 14 residues. The CDR3 nucleotides read TGTGCCATCAGCCCCGGGGATGGAAATCAGCCCCAGCATTTT. This codes for CAISPGDGNQPQHF.

CDR3: CASSFGDTMGTEAFF. DNA of the CDR3: TGCGCCAGCAGCTTTGGGGACACCATGGGAACTGAAGCTTTCTTT. This chain joins TRBV5-1 and TRBJ1-1, with TRBD1 as a possible D gene (6 bases). Trimming stripped 2 bases from V and 5 bases from J, with 16 bases between. The germline CDR1 and CDR2 sequences are SGHRS and YFSETQ. The CDR3 length is 15 residues.

This clone came up once. The junction departs from the called germline gene at one end, perhaps through a read error. This chain connects TRBV7-7 to TRBJ2-5, with 7 bases that match TRBD2. The V gene's germline CDR1 is SSHAT and CDR2 FNYEAQ (reference sequence). This CDR3 is built from 15 residues. The CDR3 sequence is CASSSIGGGTETQYF. CDR3 DNA: TGTGCTAGCAGCTCCATTGGGGGGGGGACAGAGACCCAGTACTTC.

The V and J genes are TRBV4-3 and TRBJ2-6; tentatively, D is TRBD1 (6 bases). CDR3 size: 15 residues. Germline V gene lookup returns CDR1 LGHNA and CDR2 YSLEER. Trimming shortened V by 9 bases and J by 0 bases, and 12 bases separated the two germline ends. The CDR3 reads CASGGAYSGANVLTF. The CDR3 nucleotides are TGCGCCAGTGGGGGCGCGTACTCTGGGGCCAACGTCCTGACTTTC.

This sequence joins TRBV5-6 and TRBJ2-1; 8 bases align to TRBD2. The CDR3 runs 16 residues. Germline V gene data show CDR1 as SGHDT and CDR2 as YYEEEE. The trim removed 1 base at V and 3 bases at J, leaving 6 bases unmatched. CDR3: CASSLRASGYYNEQFF. DNA for the CDR3: TGTGCCAGCAGCTTGAGAGCTAGCGGGTACTACAATGAGCAGTTCTTC.

The chain couples TRBV12-5 to TRBJ2-7; 7 bases map to TRBD2. Germline V gene lookup returns CDR1 LGHNT and CDR2 FRNRAP. This CDR3 has 18 residues. J lost 2 bases, V lost 2 bases, and 15 bases had no gene match. CDR3 nucleotide sequence: TGTGCTAGTGGTTTGAGTTTGGGCCCGGGACTATCAACCTACGAGCAGTACTTC. Translating gives CASGLSLGPGLSTYEQYF.

The rearrangement joins TRBV5-1 to TRBJ2-3, with unresolved D. The CDR3 length is 14 residues. From germline, CDR1 is SGHRS and CDR2 YFSETQ. The ends were cut back, 3 bases at V and 0 bases at J, with 8 bases in the middle. The CDR3 region has the DNA TGCGCCAGCAGCTCGACGGATAGCACAGATACGCAGTATTTT. Translated: CASSSTDSTDTQYF.

The chain recombines TRBV10-1 with TRBJ2-3; TRBD1 agrees at 10 bases. Germline V gene data show CDR1 as WNHNN and CDR2 as SYGVQD (reference sequence). The CDR3 extends over 15 amino acids. Germline trimming cut 5 bases from V and 4 bases from J; bases unmatched to any gene: 6. CDR3 sequence reads: CASSNRDRGSDTQYF. For the CDR3, the DNA is TGCGCCAGCAGTAACCGGGACAGGGGCTCAGATACGCAGTATTTT.

The chain recombines TRBV10-3 with TRBJ2-7, with 7 bases aligning to TRBD2. There are 14 residues in the CDR3. Germline assignment: CDR1 ENHRY and CDR2 SYGVKD. The J segment lost 3 bases and the V segment lost 7 bases, leaving 9 bases of the junction unmatched. The CDR3 nucleotides read TGTGCCATCAAGAAGAACGGGGAGGGCTACGAGCAGTACTTC. The encoded protein is CAIKKNGEGYEQYF.

Here the CDR3 reads CASSERSSGPTNEKLFF. DNA of the CDR3: TGTGCCAGCAGTGAACGCTCCTCGGGACCGACTAATGAAAAACTGTTTTTT. The chain combines TRBV25-1 with TRBJ1-4, with D maybe TRBD1 (5 bases). CDR1 is MGHDK and CDR2 is SYGVNS in the germline V gene. V shed 2 bases and J shed 2 bases, with 15 bases lying between them. The CDR3 covers 17 residues.

The rearrangement links TRBV4-1 to TRBJ1-2, with no clear D. V lost 0 bases and J 5 bases, leaving 13 bases between the germline ends. This CDR3 is 15 amino acids long. The germline V gene encodes CDR1 MGHRA and CDR2 YSYEKL. CDR3 sequence: CASSQDRYGKYGYTF. In DNA, the CDR3 is TGCGCCAGCAGCCAAGACAGGTACGGGAAGTATGGCTACACCTTC.

For this clone: Other DNA variants within this sample encode the same CDR3. The rearrangement uses TRBV27 and TRBJ2-7; D unclear. V was cut by 6 bases and J by 4 bases, with 13 bases left in between. Germline loops: CDR1 MNHEY, CDR2 SMNVEV (reference sequence). The CDR3 consists of 13 residues. CDR3 coding DNA: TGTGCCAGCAGCCCCCGTACTGGATACGAGCAGTACTTC. Encoded protein: CASSPRTGYEQYF.

This chain joins TRBV18 and TRBJ1-1; 8 nucleotides align to TRBD1. The J segment lost 5 bases and the V segment lost 5 bases, leaving 4 bases of the junction unmatched. CDR1 is KGHSH, CDR2 LQKENI, per germline. This CDR3 region has 13 residues. The CDR3 here is CASSSTGETEAFF. As DNA, the CDR3 is TGTGCCAGCTCATCGACAGGGGAGACTGAAGCTTTCTTT.

This chain uses TRBV6-4 with TRBJ2-3; no definite D call. V lost 6 bases and J 2 bases, leaving 18 bases between the germline ends. This CDR3 has 16 residues. From germline, CDR1 is MRHNA and CDR2 SNTAGT. CDR3 region: CASRAPDIAPTDTQYF. The CDR3 nucleotides read TGTGCCAGCAGGGCCCCTGACATAGCCCCCACAGATACGCAGTATTTT.

This clone was recorded once. The chain uses TRBV2 and TRBJ2-3; no reliable D call. Germline assignment: CDR1 SNHLY and CDR2 FYNNEI. V shed 5 bases and J shed 2 bases, with 14 bases lying between them. The CDR3 has 15 amino acids. CDR3 amino acids: CASSQYGRATDTQYF. DNA for the CDR3: TGTGCCAGCAGTCAGTACGGACGGGCCACAGATACGCAGTATTTT. Based on the CDR3 plus reference TRBV2 and TRBJ2-3, the full variable domain is EPEVTQTPSHQVTQMGQEVILRCVPISNHLYFYWYRQILGQKVEFLVSFYNNEISEKSEIFDDQFSVERPDGSNFTLKIRSTKLEDSAMYFCASSQYGRATDTQYFGPGTRLTVL.

The V call is TRBV19, the J call TRBJ1-5; TRBD1 might be the D (5 bases). The CDR3 totals 18 residues. V dropped 6 bases and J dropped 0 bases, with 21 bases sitting between them. CDR1 is LNHDA and CDR2 is SQIVND in the germline V gene (reference sequence). The CDR3, as DNA: TGTGCCAGTAGAACCAGGGACGGGGGAGGTAATAGCAATCAGCCCCAGCATTTT. Translation gives CASRTRDGGGNSNQPQHF.

The chain has TRBV5-1 and TRBJ2-7; D not certain. The CDR3 extends over 18 amino acids. V lost 1 base and J lost 2, with 22 bases in between. From germline, CDR1 is SGHRS and CDR2 YFSETQ. The CDR3 bases are TGCGCCAGCAGCTTGCGGTCGGACCCGCTCGCGCCCACCTACGAGCAGTACTTC. The encoded protein is CASSLRSDPLAPTYEQYF.

The chain links TRBV6-5 to TRBJ2-3, with D hard to call. Germline V gene sequence: CDR1 MNHEY, CDR2 SVGAGI. The CDR3 is 11 amino acids. Trimming cost V 8 bases and J 8 bases, with 11 bases left between them. The CDR3 spells CASSSIGTQYF. For the CDR3, the DNA is TGTGCCAGCTCCTCTATCGGTACGCAGTATTTT.